Below, one T cell receptor (beta chain) is given with its context. The data are from a study of blood T cell repertoires in COVID-19. About the study: From the United States, Italy and Spain came samples of acute and convalescent COVID-19. Sample material is recorded as cDNA or gDNA derived from T cells, B-cell-depleted T cells, or PBMCs.

Repertoires were generated with immunoSEQ multiplex PCR, while TCRdb's copy carries only in-frame clones and drops some. Of under 150,000 clones in the sample, 80% to 90% were seen once. The CDR3 consists of 14 residues. The germline CDR1 and CDR2 sequences are MNHEY and SMNVEV (reference sequence). V lost 5 bases, J lost 10 bases, and 17 bases lay in between. This receptor was identified in a woman aged 55-75 years with COVID-19, enrolled during active disease. The sample taken for sequencing was peripheral blood. The chain employs TRBV27 and TRBJ1-4; the D is unclear. CDR3 protein: CASSISREDGKLFF. In nucleotides, the CDR3 is TGTGCCAGCAGTATCTCTCGGGAAGATGGAAAACTGTTTTTT.